This T cell receptor (beta chain) was profiled in a study of blood T cell repertoires in COVID-19. Turning to the study itself: PBMCs, B-cell-depleted T cells, or T cells were the source of the cDNA or gDNA that made up the material.

Followed over time, Seattle patients had been enrolled while infection was active. In the study's own analysis: Nucleated cell counts were estimated from reference gene primer amplification. Assay used: immunoSEQ multiplex PCR; TCRdb lists only in-frame clones, some missing. D and trimming were read from the DNA, whereas the V and J calls and clone size are those reported in that table. The sample gives about 190,000 clones, roughly three quarters of which show up once; 12% is in the top ten. Germline-derived CDR1 and CDR2 are SEHNR and FQNEAQ (reference sequence). This CDR3 has 15 amino acids. V was clipped by 4 bases and J by 7 bases; unmatched bases: 10.

The source is an elderly woman with COVID-19, enrolled during active disease. What was sequenced was peripheral blood. The chain combines TRBV7-9 with TRBJ2-7, with TRBD2 matching 10 bases. DNA of the CDR3: TGTGCCAGCAGCTCATTTGGGACTAGCGAAGGTGAGCAGTACTTC. Translated: CASSSFGTSEGEQYF. Full variable domain (remainder filled in from reference TRBV7-9 and TRBJ2-7): DTGVSQNPRHKITKRGQNVTFRCDPISEHNRLYWYRQTLGQGPEFLTYFQNEAQLEKSRLLSDRFSAERPKGSFSTLEIQRTEQGDSAMYLCASSSFGTSEGEQYFGPGTRLTVT.